This T cell receptor (beta chain) was identified in a study of OX40 agonist ivuxolimab in advanced cancers. For the study at large: Dose-escalation patients' cancers were hepatocellular carcinoma, melanoma, renal cell or head and neck cancer.

Trimming removed 6 bases from V and 10 bases from J, with 15 bases in between. This CDR3 region has 12 residues. Germline V gene data show CDR1 as MDHEN and CDR2 as SYDVKM. TCRdb's table, derived via immunoSEQ multiplex PCR, lists solely in-frame clones and lacks some. Among 55,000 to 90,000 clones listed, 88% were seen once. There are a few counts of this clone. The sequencing used CD4+ or CD8+ T cells sorted from blood, collected in a trial of the OX40 agonist ivuxolimab. The chain employs TRBV28 and TRBJ1-1; no firm D call. The clonotype was recovered from an adult with an advanced solid tumor such as melanoma, head and neck, liver or kidney cancer. DNA of the CDR3: TGTGCCAGCAGCCAAGGTACGCCCGTAGCTTTCTTT. Translating it yields CASSQGTPVAFF.